This T cell receptor (beta chain) stems from a study of blood T cells in healthy people across ages. V was clipped by 1 base and J by 5 bases; unmatched bases: 5. Germline CDR1 and CDR2: LNHNV and YYDKDF (reference sequence). The CDR3 length is 15 residues. This clonotype has a count of ten or more. Primers used in a second PCR of about 6 to 11 cycles were a sample-barcoded 5' primer and a J-beta primer mix. TCRdb re-derived calls from the 5' RACE reads in MiXCR, one entry per CDR3 protein. This sample has over 550,000 distinct CDR3 sequences; about 30% occur once, and the top ten carry 15% to 18%. V usage is TRBV15 and J usage is TRBJ2-3; 8 bases align to TRBD2. The sequence came from a woman at least 80 years old in good health. Material: blood. The CDR3 sequence is CATSRGAGVGDTQYF. The CDR3 DNA sequence: TGTGCCACCAGCAGAGGAGCGGGGGTTGGAGATACGCAGTATTTT.